Listed below are T cell receptor beta chains from one sample, sequenced in a study of blood T cell repertoires in COVID-19. Only in-frame clones appear in the TCRdb table, and some are missing; sequencing was by immunoSEQ multiplex PCR. The sample records under 95,000 clones, roughly 85% being singletons. Sequenced input: peripheral blood. These receptors originate from a human donor in a cohort sampled during active COVID-19. Both conserved end residues are trimmed from each CDR3.

V	J	CDR3
TRBV29-1	TRBJ1-2	SVEALGDYGYT
TRBV7-2	TRBJ2-3	ASSTRGGLAGSTDTQY
TRBV29-1	TRBJ2-1	SVGDFRSYNEQF
TRBV9	TRBJ2-3	ASSVAIGEGDTDTQY
TRBV7-9	TRBJ1-1	ASSLGREAF
TRBV5-4	TRBJ2-1	ASSVPLAGGEQF
TRBV6-4	TRBJ2-6	ASSPRGAGSGANVLT
TRBV30	TRBJ1-1	AWSVSGGWGPEAF
TRBV5-1	TRBJ2-3	ASSTSGPTDTQY
TRBV29-1	TRBJ2-3	SVEGTDEGGTDTQY
TRBV24-1	TRBJ2-3	ATSSHDTDTQY
TRBV6-5	TRBJ1-2	ASRPDSYGYT
TRBV5-1	TRBJ1-1	ASNWGGDTEAF
TRBV4-3	TRBJ2-1	ASSFQAGEGSYNEQF
TRBV6-5	TRBJ1-3	ASRPTVPGNTIY
TRBV6-5	TRBJ2-7	ASSPLGRY
TRBV5-1	TRBJ2-3	ASSFATGGTDTQY
TRBV28	TRBJ2-5	ASSSLAGTYQETQY
TRBV18	TRBJ1-5	ASSPGQGGQPQH
TRBV5-6	TRBJ2-3	ASSLRGQGEPDTQY
TRBV6-6	TRBJ1-1	ATFPTTGQTNTEAF
TRBV4-3	TRBJ2-1	ASSQVLTSGGSNEQF
TRBV18	TRBJ2-2	ASSPVGQRTMELF
TRBV28	TRBJ1-5	ASGTGVNNQPQH
TRBV7-3	TRBJ2-5	ASSAQGSRETQY
TRBV19	TRBJ1-1	ASYRDLKSEAF
TRBV7-2	TRBJ1-1	ASSLGQFLNTEAF
TRBV7-9	TRBJ2-7	ASSDTDLGPGQL
TRBV18	TRBJ2-3	ASSPQGAGDTQY
TRBV15	TRBJ2-3	ATSIGGDTDTQY
TRBV7-9	TRBJ2-4	ASSPLGPSGQNIQY
TRBV30	TRBJ1-1	AWSVLGPLSEAF
TRBV27	TRBJ2-5	ASSLLVLGSSETQY
TRBV6-5	TRBJ2-7	ASAQGLANYEQY
TRBV13	TRBJ2-7	ASSSPSDRAYEQY
TRBV29-1	TRBJ1-3	SVEETGGDSSGNTIY
TRBV18	TRBJ2-3	ASSPLAGATDTQY
TRBV7-2	TRBJ2-3	ASSESPGVAQY
TRBV25-1	TRBJ1-3	ASSDYQISGNTIY
TRBV7-2	TRBJ1-5	ASSSGDRVQPQH
TRBV24-1	TRBJ2-3	ATSALDTQY
TRBV29-1	TRBJ1-2	SVEDRGSGYGYT
TRBV6-4	TRBJ2-1	ASSDDRSSYNEQF
TRBV3-1/TRBV3-2	TRBJ1-4	ASSQGQGEEKLF
TRBV9	TRBJ1-5	ASSVGGSHQPQH
TRBV6-6	TRBJ1-1	ASPPLNTEAF
TRBV19	TRBJ2-3	ASSVYTADTQY
TRBV2	TRBJ1-5	ASVGTGESQPQH